This T cell receptor beta chain came from a study of regulatory T cells in long-lasting Graves disease. CDR1 MNHNS and CDR2 SASEGT come from the germline V gene. This CDR3 region has 14 residues. V lost 4 bases to trimming and J lost 3 bases, with 13 bases between them. This clonotype appeared a few times. What it recognizes is unknown. Possible read error: a much larger clone is one base away. Both iRepertoire HTBI primers and Arm-PCR of CDR3 regions were used to build the TCR beta libraries. Using its own MiXCR run on the multiplex PCR reads, TCRdb lists one record per CDR3 protein. The data show hundreds of thousands of distinct CDR3 sequences, with approximately 12% seen just once and roughly 10% held by the top ten. Time point noted: newly diagnosed GD, antithyroid drugs for less than 3 months. The authors made the TCR library using RNA they extracted from PBMCs. EDTA tubes were used for drawing around 9.7 milliliters of peripheral blood.

Study-wide results and caveats: Persistent disease exhibited a predilection for TRBV28, TRBJ1-2 and TRBJ2-5.

These data were likewise used in another study, on T cells in Graves' hyperthyroidism and ophthalmopathy.

The chain is built from TRBV6-1 and TRBJ2-7; D is possibly TRBD1 (6 bases). Material: peripheral blood mononuclear cells (PBMCs), obtained at new diagnosis, from a patient treated with antithyroid drugs. The TCR originated in a young man with Graves disease. CDR3 protein: CASSGGGVGYEQYF. The CDR3 DNA reads as TGTGCCAGCAGTGGAGGGGGAGTCGGCTACGAGCAGTACTTC.